Below are 28 T cell receptor beta chains sequenced from a single sample in a study of identical twins. Each CDR3 protein is one row after TCRdb ran MiXCR on the 5' RACE reads. The table lists 690,000 or so distinct CDR3 sequences, roughly 6% of them singletons. The material sequenced was naive T cells sorted from blood. The source of these receptors is a man between 18 and 29 years old in good health.

This clonotype was counted many times. The chain joins TRBV6-1 to TRBJ2-7; TRBD2 aligns across 7 bases. Germline trimming cut 5 bases from V and 5 bases from J; bases unmatched to any gene: 12. The CDR3 covers 15 residues. Germline loops: CDR1 MNHNS, CDR2 SASEGT. The CDR3 region is CASSKFQRDLDEQYF. The CDR3 nucleotides are TGTGCCAGCAGTAAGTTTCAGCGGGATCTGGACGAGCAGTACTTC.

Many counts were recorded for this clonotype. The genes are TRBV12-3 or TRBV12-4 and TRBJ2-7; D is ambiguous. The CDR3 extends over 11 amino acids. Between the trimmed V and J ends, which lost 6 bases and 4 bases, there was a span of 7 bases. The CDR3 reads CASSKMYEQYF. The CDR3 coding sequence is TGTGCCAGCAGCAAAATGTACGAGCAGTACTTC.

This clonotype was seen repeatedly, ten times or more. V and J are TRBV10-3 and TRBJ2-2, with 9 bases fitting TRBD2. With V trimmed by 5 bases and J by 1 base, 5 bases remained unmatched. Germline V CDR1 and CDR2: ENHRY, SYGVKD. The length of the CDR3 is 16 residues. The CDR3, as DNA: TGTGCCATCAGTCCTAGCGGGGAAGTGAACACCGGGGAGCTGTTTTTT. Encoded protein: CAISPSGEVNTGELFF.

At least ten counts were recorded for this clonotype. The rearrangement links TRBV2 to TRBJ1-5; perhaps TRBD1 as D (6 bases). The CDR3 has 13 amino acids. Germline CDR1 is SNHLY and CDR2 is FYNNEI. Trimming removed 7 bases at V and 4 bases at J, with 11 bases between. In DNA form, the CDR3 reads TGTGCCAGCAAGGACAGACAGAATCAGCCCCAGCATTTT. Translation gives CASKDRQNQPQHF.

This clonotype was observed a handful of times. V and J are TRBV14 and TRBJ2-1, with 7 bases aligning to TRBD1. The V and J ends lost 4 bases and 3 bases, in that order; junction bases with no gene match: 9. CDR3 length: 16 residues. Germline assignment: CDR1 SGHDN and CDR2 FVKESK. In nucleotides, the CDR3 is TGTGCCAGCAGCCGTCTCTCCGGGACAGACTACAATGAGCAGTTCTTC. It specifies CASSRLSGTDYNEQFF.

This clonotype has a count of ten or more. The CDR3 coding sequence is TGCGCCAGCAGCCGTCCTGGGCGGGAGGACTACAATGAGCAGTTCTTC. Translated: CASSRPGREDYNEQFF. The gene calls are TRBV5-1 and TRBJ2-1; 8 bases align to TRBD2. The germline V gene has CDR1 SGHRS and CDR2 YFSETQ. After removal of 4 bases from V and 3 bases from J, the junction contained 9 bases not matched to a gene. This CDR3 region has 16 residues.

The V gene is TRBV5-1, the J gene TRBJ2-7, with 9 bases identical to TRBD2. CDR1 and CDR2 from the germline V gene are SGHRS and YFSETQ. Unmatched junction bases numbered 6, after V lost 3 bases and J lost 2 bases. The CDR3 runs 15 residues. The CDR3 here is CASSSGASGTYEQYF. The CDR3 nucleotides are TGCGCCAGCAGCTCTGGGGCTAGCGGGACCTACGAGCAGTACTTC. Full variable domain (rest looked up from reference TRBV5-1 and TRBJ2-7): KAGVTQTPRYLIKTRGQQVTLSCSPISGHRSVSWYQQTPGQGLQFLFEYFSETQRNKGNFPGRFSGRQFSNSRSEMNVSTLELGDSALYLCASSSGASGTYEQYFGPGTRLTVT.

This clonotype was found many times. The V call is TRBV11-1, the J call TRBJ2-1; TRBD2 matches at 11 bases. With V trimmed by 3 bases and J by 0 bases, 10 bases remained unmatched. This CDR3 has 19 amino acids. Germline V gene sequence: CDR1 SGHAT, CDR2 FQDESV (reference sequence). This chain's CDR3 is CASSFVPLAGAISYNEQFF. In DNA form, the CDR3 reads TGTGCCAGCAGCTTTGTTCCACTAGCGGGAGCGATCTCCTACAATGAGCAGTTCTTC.

This clonotype was counted at least ten times. This chain links TRBV20-1 with TRBJ2-3; 7 positions match TRBD2. Trimming at V came to 0 bases and at J to 5 bases, leaving 11 bases not matched to a gene. Germline CDR1 and CDR2: DFQATT and SNEGSKA (reference sequence). The length of the CDR3 is 16 residues. CDR3 DNA: TGCAGTGCTAGAGATTTCAAGCGGGATATCGAAGATACGCAGTATTTT. It encodes CSARDFKRDIEDTQYF.

This clonotype was counted ten times or more. The chain combines TRBV10-2 with TRBJ2-7, with a possible D match to TRBD2 (5 bases). The V gene lost 5 bases and the J gene lost 2 bases, with 10 bases spanning the gap. The CDR3 covers 13 residues. Germline V CDR1 and CDR2: WSHSY, SAAADI. The CDR3 is CASSPGSPYEQYV. As DNA, the CDR3 is TGCGCCAGCAGTCCGGGATCCCCCTACGAGCAGTACGTC.

This clonotype was detected ten times or more. The gene calls are TRBV7-2 and TRBJ1-1, with 9 positions matching TRBD1. Germline V gives CDR1 SGHTA, CDR2 FQGNSA. The junction had 5 bases not matched to a gene; V was cut back by 5 bases and J by 4 bases. The CDR3 totals 14 residues. The CDR3 region is CASSARQGGTEAFF. CDR3 DNA: TGTGCCAGCAGCGCGAGACAGGGGGGCACTGAAGCTTTCTTT. The full variable domain, completed using reference TRBV7-2 and TRBJ1-1, is GAGVSQSPSNKVTEKGKDVELRCDPISGHTALYWYRQSLGQGLEFLIYFQGNSAPDKSGLPSDRFSAERTGGSVSTLTIQRTQQEDSAVYLCASSARQGGTEAFFGQGTRLTVV.

This clonotype was counted between two and nine times. The gene calls are TRBV7-2 and TRBJ2-3; D might be TRBD1 or TRBD2, each matching 7 bases. This CDR3 is 14 amino acids long. The germline CDR1 and CDR2 sequences are SGHTA and FQGNSA. V was cut by 4 bases and J by 6 bases, with 14 bases left in between. The CDR3 sequence: CASSSRQGGDTQYF. CDR3 nucleotides: TGTGCCAGCAGCTCGAGACAGGGAGGGGATACGCAGTATTTT.

The chain links TRBV28 to TRBJ2-2, with 7 bases fitting TRBD1. There are 16 residues in the CDR3. CDR1 and CDR2 from the germline V gene are MDHEN and SYDVKM. The trim removed 5 bases at V and 4 bases at J, leaving 10 bases unmatched. The CDR3, as DNA: TGTGCCAGCAGTCCCCCGGGGACAGCTCTCACCGGGGAGCTGTTTTTT. This encodes CASSPPGTALTGELFF. Supplemented by reference TRBV28 and TRBJ2-2, the full variable domain reads DVKVTQSSRYLVKRTGEKVFLECVQDMDHENMFWYRQDPGLGLRLIYFSYDVKMKEKGDIPEGYSVSREKKERFSLILESASTNQTSMYLCASSPPGTALTGELFFGEGSRLTVL.

At least ten counts were recorded for this clonotype. The chain recombines TRBV4-2 with TRBJ2-1; TRBD2 aligns across 10 bases. The germline CDR1 and CDR2 sequences are LGHNA and YNFKEQ. The CDR3 has 15 residues. V lost 3 bases, J lost 9 bases, and 8 bases stayed unmatched. CDR3 loop: CASSQSSGSPSEQFF. The CDR3, as DNA: TGTGCCAGCAGCCAGTCTAGCGGGAGTCCGAGTGAGCAGTTCTTC.

This clonotype was seen ten or more times. This chain connects TRBV7-9 to TRBJ2-5; 7 nucleotides match TRBD1. CDR1 SEHNR and CDR2 FQNEAQ come from the germline V gene (reference sequence). The CDR3 has 14 amino acids. The J segment lost 2 bases and the V segment lost 4 bases, leaving 4 bases of the junction unmatched. The CDR3 loop reads CASSYHRGQETQYF. In DNA, the CDR3 is TGTGCCAGCAGCTACCACAGGGGACAAGAGACCCAGTACTTC.

At least ten counts were recorded for this clonotype. V is TRBV29-1 and J is TRBJ2-7; D gene uncertain. V was cut by 6 bases and J by 6 bases, with 18 bases left in between. Germline V CDR1 and CDR2: SQVTM, ANQGSEA. The CDR3 extends over 13 amino acids. CDR3 nucleotide sequence: TGCAGCGTAGTGGTAGTGCGGACCTCCGAGCAGTACTTC. Amino acid sequence: CSVVVVRTSEQYF.

This clonotype occurred many times. The gene calls are TRBV25-1 and TRBJ1-1; D ambiguous. With 5 bases removed from V and 1 base from J, the gap between germline ends came to 8 bases. Germline loops: CDR1 MGHDK, CDR2 SYGVNS. The CDR3 spans 13 residues. The CDR3 loop reads CASSRHWNTEAFF. The CDR3 DNA reads as TGTGCCAGCAGTAGACATTGGAACACTGAAGCTTTCTTT.

Here the CDR3 reads CASSDRGQPQHF. CDR3 bases: TGTGCCAGCTCAGACAGGGGACAGCCCCAGCATTTT. The V gene is TRBV18, the J gene TRBJ1-5, with 8 bases aligning to TRBD1. Germline CDR1 is KGHSH and CDR2 is LQKENI. CDR3 length: 12 amino acids. V lost 5 bases and J lost 7; bases outside the gene matches: 1.

In this sample, this clonotype turned up many times. DNA of the CDR3: TGCAGTGCTAGGCTGGTAGTCGCGGTATACAATGAGCAGTTCTTC. Protein sequence: CSARLVVAVYNEQFF. This chain uses TRBV20-1 with TRBJ2-1; D is uncertain. V lost 3 bases and J 4 bases, leaving 16 bases between the germline ends. There are 15 residues in the CDR3. Per the germline V gene, CDR1 is DFQATT and CDR2 is SNEGSKA (reference sequence).

The table lists this clonotype with many counts. The chain couples TRBV20-1 to TRBJ2-7; tentative D call: TRBD1 (6 bases). CDR1 and CDR2 from the germline V gene are DFQATT and SNEGSKA (reference sequence). Between the trimmed V and J ends, which lost 5 bases and 4 bases, there was a span of 9 bases. CDR3 length: 11 residues. The DNA for the CDR3 is TGCAGTGCTGCGGACAGTTACGAGCAGTACTTC. Translating gives CSAADSYEQYF.

The sample holds many counts of this clonotype. The chain carries TRBV4-2 and TRBJ1-4; possible D gene TRBD1, 5 bases. CDR1 is LGHNA, CDR2 YNFKEQ, per germline. The V and J ends lost 0 bases and 0 bases respectively, with 8 bases between them. The CDR3 covers 16 residues. CDR3 loop: CASSQDTGATNEKLFF. As DNA, the CDR3 is TGTGCCAGCAGCCAAGATACGGGGGCAACTAATGAAAAACTGTTTTTT.

Regarding this clonotype: The junction departs from germline at one end; a sequencing error may be responsible. The chain recombines TRBV30 with TRBJ2-5; no reliable D call. This CDR3 comprises 11 residues. The germline CDR1 and CDR2 sequences are GTSNPN and SVGIG (reference sequence). CDR3 DNA: TGTGCCCGGAGCCAGCAAGAGACCCAGTACTTC. It codes for CARSQQETQYF.

This clonotype was found a few times. The chain employs TRBV18 and TRBJ2-5; D call uncertain. CDR3 length: 13 residues. Between the trimmed V and J ends, which lost 2 bases and 1 base, there was a span of 5 bases. Germline V gives CDR1 KGHSH, CDR2 LQKENI. This CDR3 reads CASSPKAQETQYF. CDR3 coding DNA: TGTGCCAGCTCACCAAAAGCCCAAGAGACCCAGTACTTC.

This clonotype showed up many times. The chain recombines TRBV12-3 or TRBV12-4 with TRBJ1-2; tentative D call: TRBD1 (6 bases). The CDR3 has 14 amino acids. Trimming took off 4 bases at V and 4 bases at J, with 13 bases between the two ends. CDR3 sequence: CASSSIDRFYGYTF. The CDR3 bases are TGTGCCAGCAGTTCTATAGACAGGTTCTATGGCTACACCTTC.

This clonotype was counted many times. V is TRBV29-1 and J is TRBJ2-2; weak D call: TRBD2 (5 bases). The V gene lost 5 bases and the J gene lost 0 bases, with 10 bases spanning the gap. The CDR3 consists of 14 residues. CDR1 and CDR2 (germline): SQVTM, ANQGSEA. The CDR3 sequence: CSVTGGPNTGELFF. For the CDR3, the DNA is TGCAGCGTTACCGGCGGGCCGAACACCGGGGAGCTGTTTTTT.

This clonotype was observed many times. The chain joins TRBV11-2 to TRBJ2-5, with 9 bases matching TRBD1. The CDR3 is 17 amino acids. CDR1 is SGHAT, CDR2 FQNNGV, per germline. V lost 1 base, J lost 5 bases, and 11 bases stayed unmatched. The chain's CDR3 is CASSLGPGQGILETQYF. CDR3 DNA: TGTGCCAGCAGCTTAGGTCCGGGACAGGGAATTCTTGAGACCCAGTACTTC.

V gene TRBV27 combines with J gene TRBJ2-5, with 12 bases lining up with TRBD2. Germline CDR1 and CDR2: MNHEY and SMNVEV (reference sequence). This CDR3 has 14 amino acids. Losses at the gene ends were 5 bases for V and 7 bases for J; bases not matched to a gene: 5. The CDR3 DNA reads TGTGCCAGCAGTGTGACTAGCGGGAGCGGGACCCAGTACTTC. Protein product: CASSVTSGSGTQYF.

This clonotype has at least ten counts. The CDR3 here is CASSFLAGVTDTQYF. DNA of the CDR3: TGTGCCAGCAGTTTCCTAGCGGGAGTTACAGATACGCAGTATTTT. This chain connects TRBV27 to TRBJ2-3; 10 bases map to TRBD2. Germline CDR1 is MNHEY and CDR2 is SMNVEV (reference sequence). The CDR3 has 15 amino acids. J gave up 3 bases and V 3 bases, and 3 bases lay outside the gene matches.